This T cell receptor (beta chain) was documented in a study of control samples from healthy donors and cancer patients. This clone was counted a single time. Germline CDR1 reads LNHNV; CDR2 reads YYDKDF (reference sequence). There are 18 residues in the CDR3. Losses at the gene ends were 0 bases for V and 3 bases for J; bases not matched to a gene: 12. The data were produced by immunoSEQ multiplex PCR, yet TCRdb's version contains in-frame clones alone and is incomplete. The repertoire includes about 78,000 clones, roughly 89% of them detected once, and 6.5% to 8% sits in the top ten. The receptor was isolated from a woman aged 60 to 75 in good health. The chain joins TRBV15 to TRBJ1-2; 8 bases align to TRBD1. Material: blood. The CDR3 here is CATSRDTPGGPNDYGYTF. In DNA, the CDR3 is TGTGCCACCAGCAGAGATACCCCAGGGGGCCCCAATGACTATGGCTACACCTTC.